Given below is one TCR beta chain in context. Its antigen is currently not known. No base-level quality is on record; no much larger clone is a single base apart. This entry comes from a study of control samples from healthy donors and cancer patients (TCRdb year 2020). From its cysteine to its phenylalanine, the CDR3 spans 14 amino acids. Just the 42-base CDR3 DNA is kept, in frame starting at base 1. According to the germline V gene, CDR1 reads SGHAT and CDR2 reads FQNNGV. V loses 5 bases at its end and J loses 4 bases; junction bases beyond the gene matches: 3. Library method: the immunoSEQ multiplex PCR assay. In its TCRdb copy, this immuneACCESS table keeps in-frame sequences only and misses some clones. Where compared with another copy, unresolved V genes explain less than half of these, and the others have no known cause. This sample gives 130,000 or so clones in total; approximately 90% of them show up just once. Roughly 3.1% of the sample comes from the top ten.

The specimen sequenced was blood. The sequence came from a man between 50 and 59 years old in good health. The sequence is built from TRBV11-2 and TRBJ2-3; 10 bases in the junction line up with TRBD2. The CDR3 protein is CASSLAGEADTQYF. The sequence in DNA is TGTGCCAGCAGCCTAGCGGGGGAGGCAGATACGCAGTATTTT.